This record covers a single T cell receptor beta chain. The sample comes from a study of T cells after yellow fever vaccination. In TCRdb, the 5' RACE reads were re-called with MiXCR into one record per CDR3 protein. The sample lists about 160,000 distinct CDR3 sequences, 6% to 7.5% seen once, with under 3% in the top ten. The V and J ends lost 5 bases and 1 base respectively, with 21 bases between them. Germline CDR1 and CDR2: MNHEY and SMNVEV (reference sequence). The CDR3 is 18 residues long. The sequences come from CD4+ T cells sorted from PBMCs, collected 4 to 5 days after the first yellow fever vaccination. The sequence was collected from a man younger than 30 who received the YFV17D yellow fever vaccine. The chain carries TRBV27 and TRBJ1-3; tentatively, D is TRBD1 (5 bases). The CDR3 DNA reads as TGTGCCAGCAGTCTCCCGGGGGGGATCTCTCCATCTGGAAACACCATATATTTT. It encodes CASSLPGGISPSGNTIYF.